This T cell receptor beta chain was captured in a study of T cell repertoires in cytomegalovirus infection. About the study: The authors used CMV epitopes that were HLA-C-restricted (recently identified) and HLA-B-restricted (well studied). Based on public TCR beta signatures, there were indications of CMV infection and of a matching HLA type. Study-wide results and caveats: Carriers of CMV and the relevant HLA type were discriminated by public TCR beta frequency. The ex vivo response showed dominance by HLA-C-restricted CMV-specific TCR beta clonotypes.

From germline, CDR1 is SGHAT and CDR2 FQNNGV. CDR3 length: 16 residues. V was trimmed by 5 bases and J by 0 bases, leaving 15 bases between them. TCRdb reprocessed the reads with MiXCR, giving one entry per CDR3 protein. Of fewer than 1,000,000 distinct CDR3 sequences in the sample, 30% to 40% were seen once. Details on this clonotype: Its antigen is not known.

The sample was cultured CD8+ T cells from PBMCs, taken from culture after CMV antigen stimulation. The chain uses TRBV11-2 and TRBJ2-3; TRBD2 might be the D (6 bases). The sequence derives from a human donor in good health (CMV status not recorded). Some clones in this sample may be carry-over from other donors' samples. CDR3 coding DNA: TGTGCCAGCAGCCTTTGGGACTCGTCTAGCACAGATACGCAGTATTTT. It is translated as CASSLWDSSSTDTQYF.